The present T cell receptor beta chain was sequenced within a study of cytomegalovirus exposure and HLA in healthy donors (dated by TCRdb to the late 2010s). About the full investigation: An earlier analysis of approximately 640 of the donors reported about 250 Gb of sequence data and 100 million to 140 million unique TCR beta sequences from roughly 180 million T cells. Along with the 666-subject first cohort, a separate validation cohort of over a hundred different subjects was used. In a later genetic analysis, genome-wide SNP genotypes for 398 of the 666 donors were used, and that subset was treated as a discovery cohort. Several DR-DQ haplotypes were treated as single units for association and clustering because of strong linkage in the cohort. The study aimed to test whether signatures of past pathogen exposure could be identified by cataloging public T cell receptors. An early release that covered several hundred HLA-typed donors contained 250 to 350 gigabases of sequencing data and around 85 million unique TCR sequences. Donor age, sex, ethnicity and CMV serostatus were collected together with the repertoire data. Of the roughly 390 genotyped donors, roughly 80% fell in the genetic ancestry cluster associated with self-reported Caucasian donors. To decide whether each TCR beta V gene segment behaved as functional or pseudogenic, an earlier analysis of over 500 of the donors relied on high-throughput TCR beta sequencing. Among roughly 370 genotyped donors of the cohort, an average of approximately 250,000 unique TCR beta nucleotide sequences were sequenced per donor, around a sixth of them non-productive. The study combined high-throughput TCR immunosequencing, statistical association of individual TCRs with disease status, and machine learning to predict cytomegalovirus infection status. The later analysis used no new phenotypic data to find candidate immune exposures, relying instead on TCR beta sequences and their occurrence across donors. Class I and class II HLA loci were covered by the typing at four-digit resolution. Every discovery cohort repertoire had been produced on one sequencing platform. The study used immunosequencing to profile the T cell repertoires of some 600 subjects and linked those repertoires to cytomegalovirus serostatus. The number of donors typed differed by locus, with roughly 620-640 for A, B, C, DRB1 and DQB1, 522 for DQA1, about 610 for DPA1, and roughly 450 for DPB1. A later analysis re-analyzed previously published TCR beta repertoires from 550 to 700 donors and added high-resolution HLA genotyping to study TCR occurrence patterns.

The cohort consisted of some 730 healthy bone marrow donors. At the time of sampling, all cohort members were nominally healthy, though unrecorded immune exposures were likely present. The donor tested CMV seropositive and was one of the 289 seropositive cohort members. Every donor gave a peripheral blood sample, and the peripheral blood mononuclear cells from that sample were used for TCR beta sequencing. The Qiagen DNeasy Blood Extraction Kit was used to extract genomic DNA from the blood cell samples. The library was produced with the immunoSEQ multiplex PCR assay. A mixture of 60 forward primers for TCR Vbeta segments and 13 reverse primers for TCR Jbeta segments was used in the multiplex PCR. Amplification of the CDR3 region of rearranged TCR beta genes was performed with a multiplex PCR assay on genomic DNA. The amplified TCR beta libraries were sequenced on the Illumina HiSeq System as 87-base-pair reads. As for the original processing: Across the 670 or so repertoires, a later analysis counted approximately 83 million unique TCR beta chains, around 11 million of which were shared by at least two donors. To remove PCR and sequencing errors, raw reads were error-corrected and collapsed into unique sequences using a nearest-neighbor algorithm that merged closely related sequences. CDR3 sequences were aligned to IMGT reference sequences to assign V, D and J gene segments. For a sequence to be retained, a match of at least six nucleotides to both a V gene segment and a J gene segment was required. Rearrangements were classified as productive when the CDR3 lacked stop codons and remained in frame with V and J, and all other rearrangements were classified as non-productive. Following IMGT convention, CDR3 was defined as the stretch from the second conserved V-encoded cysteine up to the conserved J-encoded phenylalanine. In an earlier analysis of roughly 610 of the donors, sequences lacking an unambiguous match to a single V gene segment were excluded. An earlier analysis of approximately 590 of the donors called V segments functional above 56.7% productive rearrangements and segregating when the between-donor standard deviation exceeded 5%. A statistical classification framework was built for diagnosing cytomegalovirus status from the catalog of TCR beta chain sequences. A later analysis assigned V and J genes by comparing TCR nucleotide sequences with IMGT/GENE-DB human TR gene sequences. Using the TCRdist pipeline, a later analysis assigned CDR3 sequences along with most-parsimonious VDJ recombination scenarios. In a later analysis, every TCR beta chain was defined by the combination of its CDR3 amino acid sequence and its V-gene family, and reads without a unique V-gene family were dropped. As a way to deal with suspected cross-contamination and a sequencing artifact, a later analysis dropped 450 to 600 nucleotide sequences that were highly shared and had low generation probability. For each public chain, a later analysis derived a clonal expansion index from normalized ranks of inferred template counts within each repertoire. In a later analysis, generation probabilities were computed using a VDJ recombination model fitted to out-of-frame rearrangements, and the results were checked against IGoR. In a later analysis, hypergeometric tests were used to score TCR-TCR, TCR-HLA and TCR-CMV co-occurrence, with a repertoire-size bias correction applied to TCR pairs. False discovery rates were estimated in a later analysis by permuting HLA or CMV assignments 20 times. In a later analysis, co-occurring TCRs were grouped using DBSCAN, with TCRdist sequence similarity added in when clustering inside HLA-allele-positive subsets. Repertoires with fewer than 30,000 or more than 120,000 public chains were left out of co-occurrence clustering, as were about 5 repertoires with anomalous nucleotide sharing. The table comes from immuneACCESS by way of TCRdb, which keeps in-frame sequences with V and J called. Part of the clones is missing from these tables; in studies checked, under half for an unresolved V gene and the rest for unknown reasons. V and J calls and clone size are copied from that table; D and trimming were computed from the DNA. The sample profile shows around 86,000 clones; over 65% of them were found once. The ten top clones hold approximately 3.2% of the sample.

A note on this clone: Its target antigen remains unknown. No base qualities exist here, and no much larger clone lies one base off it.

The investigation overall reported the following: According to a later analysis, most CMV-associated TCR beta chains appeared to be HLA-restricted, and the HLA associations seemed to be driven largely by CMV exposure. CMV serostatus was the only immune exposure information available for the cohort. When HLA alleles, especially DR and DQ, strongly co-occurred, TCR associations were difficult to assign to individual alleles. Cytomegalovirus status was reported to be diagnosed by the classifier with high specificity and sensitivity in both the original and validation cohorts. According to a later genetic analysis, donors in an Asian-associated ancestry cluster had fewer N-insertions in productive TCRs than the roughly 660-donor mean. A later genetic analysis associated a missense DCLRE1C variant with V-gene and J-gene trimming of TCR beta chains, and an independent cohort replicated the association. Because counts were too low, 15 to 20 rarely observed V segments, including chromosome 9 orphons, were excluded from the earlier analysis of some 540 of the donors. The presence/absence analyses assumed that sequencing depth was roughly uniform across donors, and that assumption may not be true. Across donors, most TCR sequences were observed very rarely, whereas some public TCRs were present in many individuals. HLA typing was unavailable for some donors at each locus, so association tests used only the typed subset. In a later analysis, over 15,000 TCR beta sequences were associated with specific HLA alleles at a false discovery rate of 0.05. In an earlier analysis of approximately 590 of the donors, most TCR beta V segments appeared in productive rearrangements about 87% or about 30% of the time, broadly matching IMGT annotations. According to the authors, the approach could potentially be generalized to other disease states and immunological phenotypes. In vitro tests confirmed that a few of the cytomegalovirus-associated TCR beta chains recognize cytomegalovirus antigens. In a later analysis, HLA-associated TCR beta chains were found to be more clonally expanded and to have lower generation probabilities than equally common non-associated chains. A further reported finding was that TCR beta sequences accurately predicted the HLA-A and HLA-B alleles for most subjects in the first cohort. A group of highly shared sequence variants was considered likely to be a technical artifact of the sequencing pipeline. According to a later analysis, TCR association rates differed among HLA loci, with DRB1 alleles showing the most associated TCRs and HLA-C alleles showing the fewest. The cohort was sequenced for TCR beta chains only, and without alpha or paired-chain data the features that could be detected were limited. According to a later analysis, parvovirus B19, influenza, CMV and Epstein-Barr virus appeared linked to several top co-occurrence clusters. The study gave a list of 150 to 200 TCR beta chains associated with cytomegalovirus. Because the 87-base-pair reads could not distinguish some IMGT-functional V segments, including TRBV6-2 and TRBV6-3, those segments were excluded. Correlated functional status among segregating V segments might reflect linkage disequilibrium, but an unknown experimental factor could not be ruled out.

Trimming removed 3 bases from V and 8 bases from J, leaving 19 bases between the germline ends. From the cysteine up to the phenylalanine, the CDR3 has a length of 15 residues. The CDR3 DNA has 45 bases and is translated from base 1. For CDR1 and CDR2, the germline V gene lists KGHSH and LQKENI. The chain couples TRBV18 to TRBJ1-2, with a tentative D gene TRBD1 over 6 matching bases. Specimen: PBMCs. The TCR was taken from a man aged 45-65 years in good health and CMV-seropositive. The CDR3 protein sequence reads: CASSPQEGGAQGYTF. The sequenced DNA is TGTGCCAGCTCACCCCAAGAAGGGGGGGCACAGGGCTACACCTTC. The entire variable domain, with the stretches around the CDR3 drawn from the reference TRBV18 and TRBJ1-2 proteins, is NAGVMQNPRHLVRRRGQEARLRCSPMKGHSHVYWYRQLPEEGLKFMVYLQKENIIDESGMPKERFSAEFPKEGPSILRIQQVVRGDSAAYFCASSPQEGGAQGYTFGSGTRLTVV.